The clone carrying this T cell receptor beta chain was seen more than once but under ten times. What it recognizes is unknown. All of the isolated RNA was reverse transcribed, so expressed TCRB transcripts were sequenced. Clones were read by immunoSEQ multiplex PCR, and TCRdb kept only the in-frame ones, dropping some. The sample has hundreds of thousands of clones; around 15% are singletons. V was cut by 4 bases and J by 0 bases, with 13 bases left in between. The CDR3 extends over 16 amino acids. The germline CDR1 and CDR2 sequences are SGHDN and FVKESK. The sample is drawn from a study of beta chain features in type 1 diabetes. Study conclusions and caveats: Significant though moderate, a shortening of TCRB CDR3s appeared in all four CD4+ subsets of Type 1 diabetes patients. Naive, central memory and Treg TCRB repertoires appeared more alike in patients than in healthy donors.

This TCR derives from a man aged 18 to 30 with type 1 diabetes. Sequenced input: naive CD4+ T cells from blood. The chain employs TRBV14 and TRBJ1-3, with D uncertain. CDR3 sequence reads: CASSPRGGFSGNTIYF. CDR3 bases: TGTGCCAGCAGCCCACGGGGAGGCTTCTCTGGAAACACCATATATTTT.